This TCR beta chain is from a study of immunodeficiency (dated by TCRdb to between 2018 and 2021). General notes on the study: Repertoire analysis was performed to search for VDJ recombination defects and oligoclonality.

This clone was picked up one time. Its antigen has not been determined. Base qualities were left out, and no much larger clone turns up one base away. After extraction using the QIAamp DNA Blood Mini Kit, genomic DNA was sent off for immunoSEQ repertoire analysis. A standard quantity of genomic DNA template was used for amplification of CDR3 regions by multiplex PCR. PCR products were sequenced on an Illumina platform. As for the authors' bioinformatics: Sequences were mapped to a reference, using V, D and J gene definitions from IMGT. To eliminate PCR and sequencing errors, a nearest-neighbor clustering algorithm combined closely related sequences. V, D and J usage in productive unique and total sequences was analyzed using ImmunoSEQ Analyzer tools and R version 3.6.1. The immuneACCESS repertoire file appears here via TCRdb, limited to in-frame rearrangements. These files lack a portion of the clones; in checked studies, under half of the deficit traces to unresolved V genes, and the cause of the others is not known. For V, J and clone size, that table is used; D and trimming come from the DNA. For this sample there are approximately 3,100 clones; 75% to 90% appear just once. Of the sample, around 12% is held by the ten largest clones.

On the study overall, not on this receptor specifically: Relative to control CD8+ T cells, CD8+ T cells from patients had restricted TRB V-J pairing and a lower productive entropy. Severe oligoclonality, judged by top-100 and total clonotype frequencies, was seen in patient CD8+ but not CD4+ T cells. Entropy comparisons showed n=3 (open circles) for patients versus healthy controls; a thymic development effect was only suggested as possible.

Before TCR sequencing, CD3+CD8+ T cells were sorted out of fresh PBMCs. The CDR3 spans 14 residues, from the cysteine through the phenylalanine. The retained sequence is limited to the CDR3, 42 bases, with the frame set at the first base. V and J are truncated by 1 base and 0 bases respectively, leaving an intervening sequence of 3 bases. From the germline V gene, CDR1 is MGHRA and CDR2 is YSYEKL. This chain joins TRBV4-1 to TRBJ1-4; the D segment cannot be called with confidence. This receptor was obtained from a human donor in good health. Sequencing was performed on CD8+ T cells from blood. The sequence in DNA is TGCGCCAGCAGCCAAGTAACAACTAATGAAAAACTGTTTTTT. It specifies CASSQVTTNEKLFF.